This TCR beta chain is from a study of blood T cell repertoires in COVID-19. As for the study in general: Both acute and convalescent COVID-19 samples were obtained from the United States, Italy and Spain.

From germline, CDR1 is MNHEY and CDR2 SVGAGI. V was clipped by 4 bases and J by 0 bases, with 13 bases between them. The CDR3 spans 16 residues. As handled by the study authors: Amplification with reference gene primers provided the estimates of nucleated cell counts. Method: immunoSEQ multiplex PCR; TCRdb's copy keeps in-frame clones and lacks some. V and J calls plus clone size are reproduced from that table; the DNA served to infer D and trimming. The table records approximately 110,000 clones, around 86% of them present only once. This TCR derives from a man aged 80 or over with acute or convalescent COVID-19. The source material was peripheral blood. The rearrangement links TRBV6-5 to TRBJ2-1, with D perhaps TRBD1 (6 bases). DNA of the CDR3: TGTGCCAGCAGTTTAAACAGGGTTGGCTCCTACAATGAGCAGTTCTTC. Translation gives CASSLNRVGSYNEQFF.